This T cell receptor beta chain was sequenced for a study of blood T cell repertoires in COVID-19. At the level of the study: Collection of acute and convalescent COVID-19 samples took place in the United States, Italy and Spain. PBMCs, B-cell-depleted T cells, or T cells provided the cDNA or gDNA that made up the material.

How the authors handled the data: Reference gene primer amplification in the assay estimated nucleated cell counts. The table came from immunoSEQ multiplex PCR; TCRdb's copy has only in-frame clones and leaves some out. V and J calls and clone size are copied from that table; D and trimming were computed from the DNA. The data hold 200,000 to 250,000 clones, with 75% to 90% observed a single time. V shed 2 bases and J 4 bases; nucleotides not matched to a gene: 7. This CDR3 is 15 amino acids long. The germline V gene has CDR1 MGHRA and CDR2 YSYEKL. The sequencing input was peripheral blood. This chain uses TRBV4-1 with TRBJ1-2, with 7 positions matching TRBD1. This receptor was taken from a woman in her thirties or forties with acute or convalescent COVID-19. In nucleotides, the CDR3 is TGCGCCAGCAGCCAAACCTCAGGGGGGACCTATGGCTACACCTTC. It translates to CASSQTSGGTYGYTF.